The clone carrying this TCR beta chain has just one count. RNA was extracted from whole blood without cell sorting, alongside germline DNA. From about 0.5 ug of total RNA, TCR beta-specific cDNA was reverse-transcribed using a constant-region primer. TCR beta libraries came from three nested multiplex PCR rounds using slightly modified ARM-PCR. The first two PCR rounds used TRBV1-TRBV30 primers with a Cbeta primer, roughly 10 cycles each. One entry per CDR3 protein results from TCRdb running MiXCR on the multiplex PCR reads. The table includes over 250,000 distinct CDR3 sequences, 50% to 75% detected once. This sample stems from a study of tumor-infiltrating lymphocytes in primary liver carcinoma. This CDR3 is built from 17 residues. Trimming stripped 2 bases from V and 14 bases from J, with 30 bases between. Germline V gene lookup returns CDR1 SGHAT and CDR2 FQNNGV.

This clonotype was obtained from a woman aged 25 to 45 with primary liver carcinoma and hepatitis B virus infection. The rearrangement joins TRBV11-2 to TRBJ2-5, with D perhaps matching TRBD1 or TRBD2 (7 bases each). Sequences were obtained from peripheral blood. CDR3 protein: CASSLIPGGVHQEIHYF. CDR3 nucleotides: TGTGCCAGCAGCTTAATTCCAGGGGGGGTTCACCAAGAGATCCACTACTTC.